This TCR beta chain was obtained from a study of a mutant IDH1 vaccine in newly diagnosed glioma. Method: immunoSEQ multiplex PCR; TCRdb's copy keeps in-frame clones and lacks some. Among about 88,000 clones listed, 82% were seen once. Germline loops: CDR1 SGHKS, CDR2 YYEKEE (reference sequence). The length of the CDR3 is 14 residues. With V trimmed by 4 bases and J by 4 bases, 5 bases remained unmatched. The time point was: baseline, week 1 (first vaccination visit). This sample's treatment: pre-vaccination baseline after standard-of-care therapy. The sample holds one count of this clone. The TCR originated in a man between 40 and 49 years old with glioma. Some clones in this sample may be carry-over from other donors' samples. The sequenced sample was PBMCs, obtained from a glioma patient treated with radiotherapy, temozolomide or both. The rearrangement uses TRBV5-5 and TRBJ2-7; 10 nucleotides line up with TRBD1. The CDR3: CASSHGTGEYEQYF. The CDR3 region has the DNA TGTGCCAGCAGCCATGGGACAGGGGAGTACGAGCAGTACTTC.